These 17 T cell receptor beta chains came from one sample sequenced in a study of identifying expanded T cells in peripheral blood. Using immunoSEQ multiplex PCR, the repertoire was profiled, and TCRdb retains in-frame clones only, with some absent. There are tens of thousands of clones in the sample; approximately 80% occur only once, and about 18% lies in the top ten. Sequenced sample: blood. The receptors come from a person between 18 and 75 years old in good health.

V usage is TRBV5-8 and J usage is TRBJ2-3; 9 bases line up with TRBD2. Germline V gene sequence: CDR1 SGHTS, CDR2 YDEGEE. CDR3 length equals 15 residues. The junction had 3 bases not matched to a gene; V was cut back by 2 bases and J by 2 bases. The CDR3 loop reads CASSLAGGPTDTQYF. The CDR3, as DNA: TGTGCCAGCAGCTTAGCGGGGGGCCCCACAGATACGCAGTATTTT.

The chain couples TRBV9 to TRBJ2-3, with 7 nucleotides matching TRBD1. Germline CDR1 reads SGDLS; CDR2 reads YYNGEE. V lost 3 bases and J lost 4; bases outside the gene matches: 8. The CDR3 has 15 amino acids. The CDR3 is CASSALGQNADTQYF. In DNA form, the CDR3 reads TGTGCCAGCAGCGCGTTGGGACAGAACGCAGATACGCAGTATTTT. The variable domain in full, completed from reference TRBV9 and TRBJ2-3, reads DSGVTQTPKHLITATGQRVTLRCSPRSGDLSVYWYQQSLDQGLQFLIQYYNGEERAKGNILERFSAQQFPDLHSELNLSSLELGDSALYFCASSALGQNADTQYFGPGTRLTVL.

This chain uses TRBV11-2 with TRBJ2-4; 7 nucleotides agree with TRBD1. The CDR3 extends over 15 amino acids. V was pared by 2 bases and J by 5 bases, with 6 bases of the junction left unmatched. CDR1 and CDR2 from the germline V gene are SGHAT and FQNNGV. CDR3 sequence reads: CASSLQDRLQNIQYF. CDR3 coding DNA: TGTGCCAGCAGCTTACAGGACAGGCTCCAAAACATTCAGTACTTC.

This clone has just a few counts. This chain links TRBV7-2 with TRBJ2-7, with D hard to call. Germline lookup yields CDR1 SGHTA and CDR2 FQGNSA. V lost 1 base and J 0 bases, leaving 7 bases between the germline ends. The CDR3 covers 14 residues. CDR3 coding DNA: TGTGCCAGCAGCTTAGGGTTAAGCTCCTACGAGCAGTACTTC. It encodes CASSLGLSSYEQYF.

The V and J genes are TRBV9 and TRBJ2-6, with TRBD1 identical over 8 bases. Per germline, CDR1 SGDLS and CDR2 YYNGEE. V shed 4 bases and J 2 bases; nucleotides not matched to a gene: 11. The CDR3 consists of 18 residues. CDR3 DNA sequence: TGTGCCAGCAGCACTCCGGACAGGGAATTTACTGGGGCCAACGTCCTGACTTTC. Amino acid sequence: CASSTPDREFTGANVLTF.

This chain joins TRBV9 and TRBJ1-3; D remains unclear. Per germline, CDR1 SGDLS and CDR2 YYNGEE. V gave up 0 bases and J gave up 0 bases, with 7 bases separating them. This CDR3 contains 15 residues. The CDR3 spells CASSVGSDSGNTIYF. CDR3 DNA: TGTGCCAGCAGCGTAGGGTCAGACTCTGGAAACACCATATATTTT.

The chain has TRBV4-3 and TRBJ2-7; TRBD1 agrees at 8 bases. The germline CDR1 and CDR2 sequences are LGHNA and YSLEER. The CDR3 runs to 16 residues. J was trimmed by 0 bases and V by 0 bases; bases with no gene match: 4. The CDR3 nucleotides are TGCGCCAGCAGCCAAGATACAGGGGGACCCTCCTACGAGCAGTACTTC. Amino acids: CASSQDTGGPSYEQYF.

The chain has TRBV11-2 and TRBJ2-5, with 12 bases identical to TRBD1. The CDR3 is made up of 16 amino acids. V shed 1 base and J 6 bases; nucleotides not matched to a gene: 6. The germline CDR1 and CDR2 sequences are SGHAT and FQNNGV. CDR3 region: CASSLGGTGGSKTQYF. In nucleotides, the CDR3 is TGTGCCAGCAGCTTAGGGGGGACAGGGGGCTCCAAGACCCAGTACTTC. Combining the CDR3 with reference TRBV11-2 and TRBJ2-5 gives the whole variable domain EAGVAQSPRYKIIEKRQSVAFWCNPISGHATLYWYQQILGQGPKLLIQFQNNGVVDDSQLPKDRFSAERLKGVDSTLKIQPAKLEDSAVYLCASSLGGTGGSKTQYFGPGTRLLVL.

CDR3 sequence (DNA): TGTGCCAGCAGCCAAGATTCGGCAGGGGGAAATCAGCCCCAGCATTTT. Its translation is CASSQDSAGGNQPQHF. This chain joins TRBV4-2 and TRBJ1-5; 7 nucleotides match TRBD1. Losses at the gene ends were 0 bases for V and 4 bases for J; bases not matched to a gene: 6. The CDR3 extends over 16 amino acids. The germline V gene encodes CDR1 LGHNA and CDR2 YNFKEQ.

The genes are TRBV19 and TRBJ2-2, with a weak D call TRBD2 (6 bases). Germline CDR1 LNHDA, CDR2 SQIVND (reference sequence). V was shortened by 8 bases and J by 3 bases, with 10 bases between the two germline ends. The CDR3 spans 13 residues. The CDR3 region has the DNA TGTGCCAGTGCCAGGGAGGACACCGGGGAGCTGTTTTTT. This codes for CASAREDTGELFF.

This chain links TRBV27 with TRBJ2-3; 10 bases align to TRBD1. This CDR3 has 15 amino acids. The V gene's germline CDR1 is MNHEY and CDR2 SMNVEV (reference sequence). Trimming removed 2 bases from V and 3 bases from J; junction bases left unmatched: 2. In DNA form, the CDR3 reads TGTGCCAGCAGTTTAAGGGACAGGGGAACAGATACGCAGTATTTT. Translation gives CASSLRDRGTDTQYF.

This rearrangement joins TRBV4-3 to TRBJ1-4; 8 nucleotides agree with TRBD1. Trimming removed 1 base from V and 7 bases from J; junction bases left unmatched: 5. Germline V gives CDR1 LGHNA, CDR2 YSLEER. This CDR3 is 15 amino acids long. The DNA of the CDR3 is TGCGCCAGCAGCCAAGGCACAGGGGGGAGTGAAAAACTGTTTTTT. Translated: CASSQGTGGSEKLFF.

The J gene is TRBJ2-6, the V gene TRBV12-5; perhaps TRBD1 as D (5 bases). V lost 5 bases and J lost 5, with 19 bases in between. This CDR3 is 17 amino acids long. CDR1 and CDR2 (germline): LGHNT, FRNRAP. CDR3 region: CASGLKAGQSRANVLTF. DNA for the CDR3: TGTGCTAGTGGTCTGAAAGCAGGACAAAGTCGGGCCAACGTCCTGACTTTC.

The rearrangement uses TRBV27 and TRBJ1-2, with TRBD1 matching over 7 bases. The J segment lost 2 bases and the V segment lost 8 bases, leaving 5 bases of the junction unmatched. This CDR3 is 13 amino acids long. CDR1 and CDR2 (germline): MNHEY, SMNVEV (reference sequence). CDR3 loop: CASWKQGNYGYTF. The CDR3, as DNA: TGTGCCAGCTGGAAACAGGGGAACTATGGCTACACCTTC.

The CDR3 DNA reads as TGCGCCAGCAGCTTGGACGGACAAGGGACGATCACCGGGGAGCTGTTTTTT. Protein: CASSLDGQGTITGELFF. The chain links TRBV5-1 to TRBJ2-2; D may be TRBD1 or TRBD2 (5 bases each). The CDR3 loop spans 17 amino acids. V gave up 0 bases and J gave up 4 bases, with 16 bases separating them. In germline, CDR1 is SGHRS, CDR2 YFSETQ.

The chain has TRBV4-3 and TRBJ1-1; D possibly corresponds to TRBD1 (5 bases). Trimming shortened V by 0 bases and J by 3 bases, and 11 bases separated the two germline ends. There are 15 residues in the CDR3. Per germline, CDR1 LGHNA and CDR2 YSLEER. The CDR3 DNA is TGCGCCAGCAGCCAAGAAGGGAGGGGAGACACTGAAGCTTTCTTT. Translating gives CASSQEGRGDTEAFF.

This sequence joins TRBV14 and TRBJ2-5; D is unresolved. V lost 7 bases and J lost 4, with 16 bases in between. This CDR3 has 14 residues. Germline V CDR1 and CDR2: SGHDN, FVKESK. CDR3: CASTATRMVETQYF. In DNA form, the CDR3 reads TGTGCCAGCACCGCGACAAGGATGGTAGAGACCCAGTACTTC.